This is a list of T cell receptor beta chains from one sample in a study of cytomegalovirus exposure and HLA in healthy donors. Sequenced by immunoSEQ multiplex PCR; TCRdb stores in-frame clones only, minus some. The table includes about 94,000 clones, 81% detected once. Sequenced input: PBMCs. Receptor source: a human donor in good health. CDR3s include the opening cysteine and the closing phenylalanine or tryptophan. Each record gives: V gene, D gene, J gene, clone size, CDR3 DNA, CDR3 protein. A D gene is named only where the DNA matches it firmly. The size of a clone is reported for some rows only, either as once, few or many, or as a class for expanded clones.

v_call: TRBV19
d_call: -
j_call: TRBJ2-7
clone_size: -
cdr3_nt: TGTGCCAGTAGTATGGAAGGAGGGCCTTATTACTTC
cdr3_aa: CASSMEGGPYYF

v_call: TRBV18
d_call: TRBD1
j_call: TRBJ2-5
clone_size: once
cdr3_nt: TGTGCCAGCTCACCAATCCCACGGACAGGTCGGGAGACCCAGTACTTC
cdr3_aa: CASSPIPRTGRETQYF

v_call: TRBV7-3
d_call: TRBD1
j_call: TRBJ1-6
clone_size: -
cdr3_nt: TGTGCCAGCAGCTCCGGGACAGGGCATAATTCACCCCTCCACTTT
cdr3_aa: CASSSGTGHNSPLHF

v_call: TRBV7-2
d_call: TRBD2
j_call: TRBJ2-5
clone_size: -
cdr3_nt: TGTGCCAGCAGCCCTGGGGCTAGCGGGAGAGAGACCCAGTACTTC
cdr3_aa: CASSPGASGRETQYF

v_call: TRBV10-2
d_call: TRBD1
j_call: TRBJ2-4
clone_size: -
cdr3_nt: TGCGCCAGCAGTCTCGACAGGGGTGGTGGCAAAAACATTCAGTACTTC
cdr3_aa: CASSLDRGGGKNIQYF

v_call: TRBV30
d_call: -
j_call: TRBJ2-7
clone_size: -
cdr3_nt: TGTGCCTGGAGTGTACTAGCTTCCTACGAGCAGTACTTC
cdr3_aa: CAWSVLASYEQYF

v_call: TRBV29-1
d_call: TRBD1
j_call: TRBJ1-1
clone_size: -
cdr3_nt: TGCAGCGTTGGGGACAGGGCGAACACTGAAGCTTTCTTT
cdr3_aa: CSVGDRANTEAFF

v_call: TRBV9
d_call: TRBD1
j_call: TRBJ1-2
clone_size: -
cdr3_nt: TGTGCCAGCAGCGAGTGGGACAGGGGGGATGGCTACACCTTC
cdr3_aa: CASSEWDRGDGYTF

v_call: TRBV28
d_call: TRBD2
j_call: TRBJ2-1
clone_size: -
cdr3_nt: TGTGCCAGCAGTGCGGGGACTAGCGGGAGCAATGAGCAGTTCTTC
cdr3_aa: CASSAGTSGSNEQFF

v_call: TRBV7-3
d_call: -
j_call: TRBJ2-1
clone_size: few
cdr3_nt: TGTGCCAGCAGCTTACGAGTAGATTACAATGAGCAGTTCTTC
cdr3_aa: CASSLRVDYNEQFF

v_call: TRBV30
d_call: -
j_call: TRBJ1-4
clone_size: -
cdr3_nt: TGTGCCTGGAGTGTACAGGAAAAACTGTTTTTT
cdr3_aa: CAWSVQEKLFF

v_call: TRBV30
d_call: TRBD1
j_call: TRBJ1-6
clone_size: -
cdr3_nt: TGTGCCTGGACGGGACAGGGCGGTTCACCCCTCCACTTT
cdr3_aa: CAWTGQGGSPLHF

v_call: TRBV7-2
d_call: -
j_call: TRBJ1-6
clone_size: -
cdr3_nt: TGTGCCAGCAGCTTAGGTGGAGGGACCCATTCACCCCTCCACTTT
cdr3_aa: CASSLGGGTHSPLHF

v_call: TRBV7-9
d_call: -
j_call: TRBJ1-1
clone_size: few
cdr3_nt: TGTGCCAGCAGCTCCACTATCGCTGAAGCTTTCTTT
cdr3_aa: CASSSTIAEAFF

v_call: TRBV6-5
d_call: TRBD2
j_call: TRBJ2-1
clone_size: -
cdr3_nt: TGTGCCAGCAGGGCTAGCGGGCCCTTTGGGCAGTTCTTC
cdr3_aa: CASRASGPFGQFF

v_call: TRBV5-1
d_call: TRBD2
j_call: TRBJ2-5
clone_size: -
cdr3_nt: TGCGCCAGCAGCTTGGGCGGGGGAGAAGAGACCCAGTACTTC
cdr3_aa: CASSLGGGEETQYF

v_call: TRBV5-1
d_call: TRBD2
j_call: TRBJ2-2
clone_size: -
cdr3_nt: TGCGCCAGCAGCTTAGGGACTAGCGGCTCCGGGGAGCTGTTTTTT
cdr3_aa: CASSLGTSGSGELFF

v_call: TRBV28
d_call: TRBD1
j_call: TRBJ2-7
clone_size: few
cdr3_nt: TGTGCCAGCACTCCCTGGCGGACAGGCTACGAGCAGTACTTC
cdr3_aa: CASTPWRTGYEQYF

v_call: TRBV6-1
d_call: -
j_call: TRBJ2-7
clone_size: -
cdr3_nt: TGTGCCAGCAGTGACGCCTCCTCAGGGGGGCCCTACGAGCAGTACTTC
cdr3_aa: CASSDASSGGPYEQYF

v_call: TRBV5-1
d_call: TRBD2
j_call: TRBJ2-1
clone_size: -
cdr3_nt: TGCGCCAGCGGACAAGCGGGGGGGCTTTTCAATGAGCAGTTCTTC
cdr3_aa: CASGQAGGLFNEQFF

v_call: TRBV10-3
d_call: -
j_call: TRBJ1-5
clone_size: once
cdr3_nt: TGTGCCATCAGTGATGGGCAGGGTGCCGGTTCCCAGCATTTT
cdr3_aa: CAISDGQGAGSQHF

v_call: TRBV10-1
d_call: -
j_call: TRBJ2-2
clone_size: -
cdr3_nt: TGCGCCAGCAGTGGACAGGAAAACACCGGGGAGCTGTTTTTT
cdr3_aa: CASSGQENTGELFF

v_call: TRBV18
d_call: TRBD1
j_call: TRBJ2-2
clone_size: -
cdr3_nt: TGTGCCAGCTCACCGACGATGACAGGGGCGACCGGGGAGCTGTTTTTT
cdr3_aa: CASSPTMTGATGELFF

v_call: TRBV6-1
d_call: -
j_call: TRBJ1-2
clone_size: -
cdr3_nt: TGTGCCAGCAGTGAGAAAACAGGGTGGAACTATGGCTACACCTTC
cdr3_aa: CASSEKTGWNYGYTF

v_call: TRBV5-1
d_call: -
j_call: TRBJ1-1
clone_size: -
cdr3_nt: TGCGCCAGCAGCTTGGAGGCGGGGGGGTGGGCCACTGAAGCTTTCTTT
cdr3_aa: CASSLEAGGWATEAFF

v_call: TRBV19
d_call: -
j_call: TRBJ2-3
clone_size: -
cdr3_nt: TGTGCCAGTTTTGGGCCGCATACAGATACGCAGTATTTT
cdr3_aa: CASFGPHTDTQYF

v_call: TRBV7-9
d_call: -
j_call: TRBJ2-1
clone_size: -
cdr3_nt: TGTGCCAGCAGCCTGGTACTAGCTATAAATGAGCAGTTCTTC
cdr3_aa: CASSLVLAINEQFF

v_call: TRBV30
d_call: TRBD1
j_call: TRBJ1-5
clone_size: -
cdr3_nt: TGTGCCTGGAGTGTACCCCGGGACAGGGGTCCCCATAGCAATCAGCCCCAGCATTTT
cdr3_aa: CAWSVPRDRGPHSNQPQHF

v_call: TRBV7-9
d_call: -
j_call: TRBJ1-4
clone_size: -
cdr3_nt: TGTGCCAGCAGCTCGGGTGCAACTAATGAAAAACTGTTTTTT
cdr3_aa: CASSSGATNEKLFF